The 8 T cell receptor beta chains below come from one sample, sequenced in a study of identical twins. Each CDR3 protein gets one entry after TCRdb re-called the 5' RACE reads with MiXCR. The sample includes 500,000 to 650,000 distinct CDR3 sequences, about 7.1% of them seen just once. The same sample was also studied in work on yellow fever vaccine responses in identical twins.

The sample was PBMCs. The receptors here all came from a woman aged 18-29 years in good health.

Many counts were recorded for this clonotype. The rearrangement links TRBV12-3 or TRBV12-4 to TRBJ1-5; D is undetermined. The CDR3 covers 13 residues. With 1 base removed from V and 5 bases from J, the gap between germline ends came to 6 bases. CDR3 DNA sequence: TGTGCCAGCAGTTTAGGATACGATCAGCCCCAGCATTTT. Its translation: CASSLGYDQPQHF.

The chain has TRBV5-1 and TRBJ2-3, with TRBD2 matching 9 bases. Trimming removed 0 bases from V and 6 bases from J; junction bases left unmatched: 5. This CDR3 has 15 amino acids. CDR1 and CDR2 from the germline V gene are SGHRS and YFSETQ. The CDR3 loop is CASSLASSGRDTQYF. DNA for the CDR3: TGCGCCAGCAGCTTGGCCTCCAGCGGGAGGGATACGCAGTATTTT.

This clonotype was found a few times. The rearrangement links TRBV5-5 to TRBJ2-5, with D uncertain. Deletions cut 0 bases from V and 0 bases from J, with 9 bases between. The CDR3 length is 15 residues. Germline-derived CDR1 and CDR2 are SGHKS and YYEKEE (reference sequence). In DNA form, the CDR3 reads TGTGCCAGCAGCTTGGAGGCAACGTACCAAGAGACCCAGTACTTC. Its protein product is CASSLEATYQETQYF.

The chain recombines TRBV27 with TRBJ2-1; possibly TRBD1 for D (5 bases). The CDR3 totals 15 residues. From germline, CDR1 is MNHEY and CDR2 SMNVEV (reference sequence). The V end lost 5 bases, the J end lost 5 bases, and 16 bases lay between the germline ends. CDR3 residues: CASSIPGRRDNEQFF. The CDR3 nucleotides read TGTGCCAGCAGTATCCCCGGGCGCAGGGACAATGAGCAGTTCTTC.

The V and J genes are TRBV7-8 and TRBJ2-3, with 7 positions matching TRBD2. V trimming: 2 bases; J trimming: 0 bases; junction bases outside the gene matches: 5. The CDR3 length is 16 residues. CDR1 SGHVS and CDR2 FQNEAQ come from the germline V gene. The CDR3 spells CASSLYLADSTDTQYF. The CDR3 coding sequence is TGTGCCAGCAGCTTATATCTAGCGGACAGCACAGATACGCAGTATTTT.

Many counts were recorded for this clonotype. This sequence joins TRBV12-3 or TRBV12-4 and TRBJ1-1; D gene unclear. The CDR3 covers 14 residues. Trimming removed 7 bases at V and 6 bases at J, with 18 bases between. Here the CDR3 reads CASIREGFRAEAFF. In nucleotides, the CDR3 is TGTGCCAGCATCCGAGAAGGGTTTAGGGCTGAAGCTTTCTTT.

This chain connects TRBV7-9 to TRBJ1-1; D gene unclear. Trimming removed 2 bases from V and 7 bases from J, with 8 bases in between. Germline CDR1 SEHNR, CDR2 FQNEAQ (reference sequence). The CDR3 extends over 12 amino acids. As DNA, the CDR3 is TGTGCCAGCAGCTTATTTGCGATTGAAGCTTTCTTT. This translates into CASSLFAIEAFF.

The rearrangement joins TRBV12-3 or TRBV12-4 to TRBJ2-2; 10 nucleotides line up with TRBD2. The CDR3 is made up of 17 amino acids. V was pared by 2 bases and J by 5 bases, with 8 bases of the junction left unmatched. CDR3 sequence: CASSLSGGASVTGELFF. The CDR3, as DNA: TGTGCCAGCAGTTTAAGCGGGGGGGCATCTGTAACCGGGGAGCTGTTTTTT.